The 21 T cell receptor beta chains presented below share a single source sample, sequenced in a study of Tregs in tolerant kidney transplant recipients. Only in-frame clones appear in the TCRdb table, and some are missing; sequencing was by immunoSEQ multiplex PCR. The sample has roughly 4,900 clones; 40% are singletons. These receptors lack a known antigen. The specimen sequenced was CD8+ T cells from blood cultured with allogeneic cells. The source of these receptors is a human donor in good health.

The CDR3 DNA is TGTGCCAGCAGGGGACTGACAGCTGAAGCTTTCTTT. This codes for CASRGLTAEAFF. The V call is TRBV6-5, the J call TRBJ1-1; tentatively, D is TRBD1 (5 bases). With 6 bases removed from V and 6 bases from J, the gap between germline ends came to 11 bases. Germline V CDR1 and CDR2: MNHEY, SVGAGI. This CDR3 spans 12 amino acids.

There are a few counts of this clone. The chain has TRBV5-4 and TRBJ2-3; a weak D match, TRBD1 (7 bases). The length of the CDR3 is 15 residues. Germline V CDR1 and CDR2: SGHNT, YYREEE (reference sequence). V was trimmed by 4 bases and J by 1 base, leaving 13 bases between them. In nucleotides, the CDR3 is TGTGCCAGCAGCCTCAGGGGGGCCGGCACAGATACGCAGTATTTT. It codes for CASSLRGAGTDTQYF.

V gene TRBV7-3 combines with J gene TRBJ1-1; possibly TRBD1 for D (5 bases). V was clipped by 5 bases and J by 3 bases, with 16 bases between them. CDR3 size: 15 residues. In germline, CDR1 is SGHTA, CDR2 FQGTGA. Here the CDR3 DNA reads TGTGCCAGCAGCCCCGGGGGGACCTACCACACTGAAGCTTTCTTT. This codes for CASSPGGTYHTEAFF.

By share, this clone ranks as medium-sized. This chain connects TRBV30 to TRBJ2-1; D ambiguous. This CDR3 region has 13 residues. Germline CDR1 is GTSNPN and CDR2 is SVGIG (reference sequence). Trimming left V 1 base short and J 12 bases short, with 16 bases between. The CDR3 bases are TGTGCCTGGAGTGCCCCTGGTATGTTAGGGCAGTTCTTC. Translating it yields CAWSAPGMLGQFF.

The rearrangement joins TRBV29-1 to TRBJ2-1; D not certain. The CDR3 spans 13 residues. CDR1 and CDR2 (germline): SQVTM, ANQGSEA. V lost 3 bases and J 5 bases, leaving 11 bases between the germline ends. In DNA form, the CDR3 reads TGCAGCGTTGAGATCACGGCCGACAATGAGCAGTTCTTC. Protein product: CSVEITADNEQFF.

About this clone: A single base is all that separates this from a far larger clone, so a read error is likely. The chain couples TRBV6-5 to TRBJ2-7; D might be TRBD1 or TRBD2, each matching 5 bases. The CDR3 totals 13 residues. V was clipped by 6 bases and J by 2 bases, with 11 bases between them. From germline, CDR1 is MNHEY and CDR2 SVGAGI. CDR3 amino acids: CASSPGAAYEQYF. CDR3 nucleotide sequence: TGTGCCAGCAGCCCCGGGGCTGCCTACGAGCAGTACTTC.

V and J are TRBV6-5 and TRBJ2-1; a weak D match, TRBD2 (6 bases). Germline CDR1 and CDR2: MNHEY and SVGAGI. Trimming took off 0 bases at V and 6 bases at J, with 12 bases between the two ends. This CDR3 comprises 15 residues. The CDR3 spells CASSYSPGVPNEQFF. The DNA for the CDR3 is TGTGCCAGCAGTTACTCCCCGGGAGTCCCCAATGAGCAGTTCTTC.

By its share, this clone is medium-sized. This sequence joins TRBV29-1 and TRBJ2-2; D possibly corresponds to TRBD2 (5 bases). CDR3 size: 13 residues. V was cut by 7 bases and J by 3 bases, with 12 bases left in between. Germline-derived CDR1 and CDR2 are SQVTM and ANQGSEA. CDR3 bases: TGCAGCGGGACTTCTATATACACCGGGGAGCTGTTTTTT. Translation gives CSGTSIYTGELFF.

The CDR3 region is CASSLDYEQYF. CDR3 nucleotides: TGTGCCAGCAGCTTAGACTACGAGCAGTACTTC. The chain uses TRBV7-2 and TRBJ2-7, with D unresolved. Trimming removed 1 base from V and 3 bases from J, with 1 base in between. The CDR3 has 11 amino acids. Germline V CDR1 and CDR2: SGHTA, FQGNSA.

This clone is medium-sized within its sample. The same CDR3 can be traced to other DNA sequences in this sample. The chain combines TRBV28 with TRBJ2-6; 15 bases align to TRBD2. V shed 0 bases and J 4 bases; nucleotides not matched to a gene: 4. The CDR3 has 19 residues. Germline CDR1 is MDHEN and CDR2 is SYDVKM. CDR3 region: CASSLWGLAGGSGANVLTF. For the CDR3, the DNA is TGTGCCAGCAGTTTATGGGGACTAGCGGGGGGTTCCGGGGCCAACGTCCTGACTTTC.

This chain connects TRBV7-9 to TRBJ2-2; D remains ambiguous. Trimming shortened V by 3 bases and J by 5 bases, and 4 bases separated the two germline ends. Looked up from germline, CDR1 is SEHNR and CDR2 is FQNEAQ (reference sequence). The CDR3 is 12 residues long. CDR3 sequence reads: CASSLGTGELFF. CDR3 nucleotide sequence: TGTGCCAGCAGCTTGGGAACCGGGGAGCTGTTTTTT.

V gene TRBV9 combines with J gene TRBJ2-1, with TRBD2 matching 7 bases. V was pared by 1 base and J by 8 bases, with 9 bases of the junction left unmatched. The CDR3 is 15 amino acids. Germline-derived CDR1 and CDR2 are SGDLS and YYNGEE. The CDR3 sequence: CASSVSGGSLDEQFF. DNA of the CDR3: TGTGCCAGCAGCGTATCGGGAGGTTCTCTCGATGAGCAGTTCTTC.

Sample share makes this clone medium-sized. V is TRBV19 and J is TRBJ2-1; D is possibly TRBD1 (5 bases). The ends were cut back, 6 bases at V and 1 base at J, with 13 bases in the middle. The CDR3 is 15 amino acids. Germline CDR1 and CDR2: LNHDA and SQIVND (reference sequence). The CDR3 DNA follows: TGTGCCAGTAGGGTAGGGGTCCAGTCCTACAATGAGCAGTTCTTC. It is translated as CASRVGVQSYNEQFF.

This clone is medium-sized. The J gene is TRBJ1-1, the V gene TRBV11-2; D may be TRBD1 (5 bases). The CDR3 has 12 amino acids. Germline lookup yields CDR1 SGHAT and CDR2 FQNNGV. Trimming took 2 bases from V and 8 from J, leaving 9 bases between them. CDR3: CASSLWTSEAFF. The CDR3 DNA follows: TGTGCCAGCAGCTTATGGACATCGGAAGCTTTCTTT. Combining the CDR3 with reference TRBV11-2 and TRBJ1-1 gives the whole variable domain EAGVAQSPRYKIIEKRQSVAFWCNPISGHATLYWYQQILGQGPKLLIQFQNNGVVDDSQLPKDRFSAERLKGVDSTLKIQPAKLEDSAVYLCASSLWTSEAFFGQGTRLTVV.

This clone is deemed medium-sized (0.01 to 0.1%). V usage is TRBV29-1 and J usage is TRBJ2-2; D gene uncertain. The germline V gene encodes CDR1 SQVTM and CDR2 ANQGSEA. V was cut by 4 bases and J by 4 bases, with 4 bases left in between. The CDR3 has 11 residues. CDR3 nucleotides: TGCAGCGTTGCAGTCACCGGGGAGCTGTTTTTT. Encoded protein: CSVAVTGELFF.

Sample share makes this clone medium-sized (0.01 to 0.1%). The chain is built from TRBV11-2 and TRBJ1-1; maybe TRBD1 (5 bases). Trimming took 4 bases from V and 6 from J, leaving 6 bases between them. Germline V gene data show CDR1 as SGHAT and CDR2 as FQNNGV. The CDR3 covers 11 residues. As DNA, the CDR3 is TGTGCCAGCAGCTGGGGACCTGAAGCTTTCTTT. It translates to CASSWGPEAFF. The full variable domain, its missing parts supplied by reference TRBV11-2 and TRBJ1-1, is EAGVAQSPRYKIIEKRQSVAFWCNPISGHATLYWYQQILGQGPKLLIQFQNNGVVDDSQLPKDRFSAERLKGVDSTLKIQPAKLEDSAVYLCASSWGPEAFFGQGTRLTVV.

The chain uses TRBV4-3 and TRBJ2-7; no clear D gene. The CDR3 runs 15 residues. Per the germline V gene, CDR1 is LGHNA and CDR2 is YSLEER. Deletions cut 5 bases from V and 0 bases from J, with 14 bases between. In nucleotides, the CDR3 is TGCGCCAGCAGCTTAGGTGCGCGCGGCTCCTACGAGCAGTACTTC. It codes for CASSLGARGSYEQYF.

In this sample, this clone is medium-sized. The chain links TRBV6-6 to TRBJ1-6, with TRBD1 matching 7 bases. This CDR3 is built from 13 residues. Germline CDR1 reads MNHNY; CDR2 reads SVGAGI (reference sequence). V lost 6 bases to trimming and J lost 10 bases; unmatched junction nucleotides: 6. As DNA, the CDR3 is TGTGCCAGCAGGGAGTACAGGGGCTCACCCCTCCACTTT. This gives the protein CASREYRGSPLHF.

In its sample, this clone was seen a few times. The chain has TRBV5-1 and TRBJ2-5; 9 positions match TRBD1. Trimming at V came to 3 bases and at J to 13 bases, leaving 4 bases not matched to a gene. Germline CDR1 reads SGHRS; CDR2 reads YFSETQ. CDR3 length: 11 amino acids. CDR3 region: CASSSGTGLYF. Here the CDR3 DNA reads TGCGCCAGCAGCTCCGGGACAGGGCTGTACTTC.

About this clone itself: This may come from a read error, since a much larger clone is one base off. The chain uses TRBV25-1 and TRBJ2-2; 7 nucleotides agree with TRBD2. The V gene's germline CDR1 is MGHDK and CDR2 SYGVNS. The CDR3 extends over 12 amino acids. CDR3 coding DNA: TGTACCAGCACCTGGGGGGGCGGGGAGCTGTTTTTT. It is translated as CTSTWGGGELFF.

This clone was counted a single time. The chain has TRBV9 and TRBJ2-7, with D perhaps TRBD2 (7 bases). V gave up 2 bases and J gave up 6 bases, with 12 bases separating them. The length of the CDR3 is 13 residues. Germline V gene data show CDR1 as SGDLS and CDR2 as YYNGEE. The CDR3 reads CASSVGGGGEQYF. The CDR3 nucleotides are TGTGCCAGCAGCGTGGGGGGAGGGGGCGAGCAGTACTTC.